This T cell receptor beta chain derives from a study of technical replicates of blood from a few donors. The CDR3 is made up of 13 amino acids. The V gene's germline CDR1 is SGHNT and CDR2 YYREEE (reference sequence). V lost 0 bases and J lost 3, with 6 bases in between. The count of this clone is one. Produced via immunoSEQ multiplex PCR; TCRdb's table is partial and in-frame only. Of 50,000 to 65,000 clones detected, roughly 91% appear once; the ten largest clones hold about 5%. The origin of this receptor is a human donor in good health. Some clones in this sample may be carry-over from other donors' samples. Sequencing was carried out using PBMCs. The rearrangement uses TRBV5-4 and TRBJ1-1; D is ambiguous. CDR3 nucleotides: TGTGCCAGCAGCTTGGGGCAGGACACTGAAGCTTTCTTT. Translation: CASSLGQDTEAFF.